The 7 T cell receptor beta chains in this list originate from one sample, sequenced in a study of blood T cells in healthy people across ages. A second roughly 7 to 12 cycle PCR used barcoded and J-beta primers. TCRdb ran MiXCR on the 5' RACE reads and lists one entry per CDR3 protein. The sample contains some 1.5 million distinct CDR3 sequences, over 25% of which appear only once. The sample comprised blood. These receptors were obtained from a woman aged 30 to 39 in good health.

This sequence joins TRBV12-3 or TRBV12-4 and TRBJ2-1; no clear D. The CDR3 totals 12 residues. V was clipped by 3 bases and J by 8 bases, with 8 bases between them. CDR3 loop: CASSLRRYEQFF. Written as DNA, the CDR3 is TGTGCCAGCAGTTTGCGAAGATATGAGCAGTTCTTC.

This clonotype was seen repeatedly, ten times or more. V usage is TRBV5-1 and J usage is TRBJ2-7; 7 bases match TRBD1. The CDR3 totals 14 residues. Germline lookup yields CDR1 SGHRS and CDR2 YFSETQ. Trimming took 3 bases from V and 3 from J; bases not matched to a gene: 6. The CDR3 DNA reads as TGCGCCAGCAGCTCCGGGGACAGAGACTACGAGCAGTACTTC. It specifies CASSSGDRDYEQYF. Full variable domain (rest looked up from reference TRBV5-1 and TRBJ2-7): KAGVTQTPRYLIKTRGQQVTLSCSPISGHRSVSWYQQTPGQGLQFLFEYFSETQRNKGNFPGRFSGRQFSNSRSEMNVSTLELGDSALYLCASSSGDRDYEQYFGPGTRLTVT.

The CDR3 protein is CASSLALLPPADTQYF. The CDR3 DNA sequence: TGTGCCAGCAGCTTAGCGCTTCTCCCGCCGGCAGATACGCAGTATTTT. The chain uses TRBV7-2 and TRBJ2-3; D not resolved. The CDR3 consists of 16 residues. With 0 bases removed from V and 4 bases from J, the gap between germline ends came to 14 bases. Germline V gives CDR1 SGHTA, CDR2 FQGNSA.

This clonotype was seen at least ten times. The chain carries TRBV11-2 and TRBJ2-7, with D possibly being TRBD1 or TRBD2 (5 bases each). CDR3 length equals 14 residues. Germline V gene sequence: CDR1 SGHAT, CDR2 FQNNGV. V lost 5 bases and J lost 0, with 11 bases in between. For the CDR3, the DNA is TGTGCCAGCAGCCCGGGACGGGACTCCTACGAGCAGTACTTC. Translating it yields CASSPGRDSYEQYF. Full variable domain (remainder filled in from reference TRBV11-2 and TRBJ2-7): EAGVAQSPRYKIIEKRQSVAFWCNPISGHATLYWYQQILGQGPKLLIQFQNNGVVDDSQLPKDRFSAERLKGVDSTLKIQPAKLEDSAVYLCASSPGRDSYEQYFGPGTRLTVT.

This clonotype was counted only a few times. CDR3: CASSVVGRGETQYF. The CDR3 region has the DNA TGTGCCAGCAGTGTGGTCGGAAGGGGAGAGACCCAGTACTTC. The chain uses TRBV5-4 and TRBJ2-5, with a possible D match to TRBD1 (5 bases). Trimming left V 5 bases short and J 4 bases short, with 15 bases between. The CDR3 covers 14 residues. Germline V gene lookup returns CDR1 SGHNT and CDR2 YYREEE (reference sequence).

CDR3 sequence: CASSLQGGGEAFF. The CDR3 bases are TGTGCCAGCAGTCTACAGGGAGGAGGTGAAGCTTTCTTT. The gene calls are TRBV12-3 or TRBV12-4 and TRBJ1-1; D may be TRBD1 (6 bases). Trimming cost V 5 bases and J 7 bases, with 14 bases left between them. The CDR3 covers 13 residues.

This clonotype has just one count. V usage is TRBV24-1 and J usage is TRBJ2-5; 7 positions match TRBD1. Germline CDR1 and CDR2: KGHDR and SFDVKD. After removal of 5 bases from V and 6 bases from J, the junction contained 8 bases not matched to a gene. This CDR3 is built from 14 residues. CDR3 region: CATSGPTGEKTQYF. The CDR3 DNA reads as TGTGCCACCAGTGGCCCTACAGGGGAGAAGACCCAGTACTTC.